This TCR beta chain was captured in a study of shared clonotypes between healthy human individuals. Study as a whole: Donor composition was a couple of women and three men, aged 18 to 49. Researchers assigned three CD4 naive, three CD4 memory, two CD8 naive and one CD8 memory plate to each donor.

TCRdb keeps only in-frame clones here, not all; method: immunoSEQ multiplex PCR. This sample has tens of thousands of clones; about 61% occur once, and the top ten carry over 50%. V trimming: 1 base; J trimming: 4 bases; junction bases outside the gene matches: 2. Germline V gene sequence: CDR1 MNHNS, CDR2 SASEGT. The CDR3 sequence is 15 residues long. This clonotype was obtained from a man younger than 45 in good health. Sample: memory CD8+ T cells sorted from blood. Subset specified: CD45RO+ cells pooled with CCR7-negative TemRA cells. V and J are TRBV6-1 and TRBJ2-1; TRBD1 agrees at 9 bases. This chain's CDR3 is CASSEDRGLYNEQFF. CDR3 DNA: TGTGCCAGCAGTGAAGACAGGGGGCTTTACAATGAGCAGTTCTTC.